This T cell receptor (beta chain) was sequenced during a study of vaccination and CD4 T cells after COVID-19. The V end lost 0 bases, the J end lost 7 bases, and 6 bases lay between the germline ends. The germline V gene encodes CDR1 SGHDN and CDR2 FVKESK. The CDR3 consists of 12 residues. Cultured CD4+ T cell DNA was sequenced using the Oncomine TCR Beta short-read assay. TCRdb redid the calling of the PCR reads with MiXCR, one entry per CDR3 protein. This sample has roughly 14,000 distinct CDR3 sequences, with nearly 35% found just once. Stated treatment: roughly 10-day PBMC culture with coronavirus spike peptide pools or control peptides (ViraFEST assay). This clonotype was picked up a small number of times. The antigen is unknown.

Sequences were obtained from cultured CD4+ T cells from blood. The chain recombines TRBV14 with TRBJ1-2; no firm D call. The sequence was collected from a human donor with COVID-19. The CDR3 DNA follows: TGTGCCAGCAGCCAAGATGTGGGTGGCTACACCTTC. Amino acid sequence: CASSQDVGGYTF.